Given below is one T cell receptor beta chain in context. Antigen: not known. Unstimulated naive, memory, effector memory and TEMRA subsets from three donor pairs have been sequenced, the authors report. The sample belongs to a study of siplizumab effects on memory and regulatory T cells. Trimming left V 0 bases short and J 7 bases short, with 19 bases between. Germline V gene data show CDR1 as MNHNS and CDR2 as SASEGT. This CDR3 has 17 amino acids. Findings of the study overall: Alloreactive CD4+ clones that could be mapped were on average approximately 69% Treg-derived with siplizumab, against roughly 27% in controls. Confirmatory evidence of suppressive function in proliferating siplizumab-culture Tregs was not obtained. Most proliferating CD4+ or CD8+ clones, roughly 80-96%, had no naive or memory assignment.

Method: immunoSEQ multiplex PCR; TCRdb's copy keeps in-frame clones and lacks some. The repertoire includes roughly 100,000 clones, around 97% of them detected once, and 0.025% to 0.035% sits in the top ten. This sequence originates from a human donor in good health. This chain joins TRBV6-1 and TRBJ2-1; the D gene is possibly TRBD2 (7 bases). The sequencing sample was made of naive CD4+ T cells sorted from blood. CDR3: CASSEASGLKGGNEQFF. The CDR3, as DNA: TGTGCCAGCAGTGAAGCGAGCGGGTTAAAGGGGGGGAATGAGCAGTTCTTC.